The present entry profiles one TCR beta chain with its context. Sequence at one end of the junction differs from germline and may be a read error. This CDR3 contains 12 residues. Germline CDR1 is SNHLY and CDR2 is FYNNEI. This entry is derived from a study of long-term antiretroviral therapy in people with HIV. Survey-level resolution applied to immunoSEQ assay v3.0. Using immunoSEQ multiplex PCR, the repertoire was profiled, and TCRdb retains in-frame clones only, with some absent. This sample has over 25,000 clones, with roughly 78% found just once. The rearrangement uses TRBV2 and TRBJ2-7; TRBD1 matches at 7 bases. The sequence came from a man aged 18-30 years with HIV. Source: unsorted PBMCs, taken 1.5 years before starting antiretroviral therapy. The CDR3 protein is CASSEEGQRSNF. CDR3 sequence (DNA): TGTGCCAGCAGTGAAGAGGGACAGCGCAGTAACTTC.